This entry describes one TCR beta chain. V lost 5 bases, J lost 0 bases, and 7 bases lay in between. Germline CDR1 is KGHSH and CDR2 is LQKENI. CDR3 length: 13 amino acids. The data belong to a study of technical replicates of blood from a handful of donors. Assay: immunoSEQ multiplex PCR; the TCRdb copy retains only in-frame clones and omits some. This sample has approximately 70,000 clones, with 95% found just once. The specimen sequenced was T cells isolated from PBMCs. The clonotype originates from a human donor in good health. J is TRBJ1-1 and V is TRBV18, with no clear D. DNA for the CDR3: TGTGCCAGCTCAGGAGATTTGAACACTGAAGCTTTCTTT. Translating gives CASSGDLNTEAFF.